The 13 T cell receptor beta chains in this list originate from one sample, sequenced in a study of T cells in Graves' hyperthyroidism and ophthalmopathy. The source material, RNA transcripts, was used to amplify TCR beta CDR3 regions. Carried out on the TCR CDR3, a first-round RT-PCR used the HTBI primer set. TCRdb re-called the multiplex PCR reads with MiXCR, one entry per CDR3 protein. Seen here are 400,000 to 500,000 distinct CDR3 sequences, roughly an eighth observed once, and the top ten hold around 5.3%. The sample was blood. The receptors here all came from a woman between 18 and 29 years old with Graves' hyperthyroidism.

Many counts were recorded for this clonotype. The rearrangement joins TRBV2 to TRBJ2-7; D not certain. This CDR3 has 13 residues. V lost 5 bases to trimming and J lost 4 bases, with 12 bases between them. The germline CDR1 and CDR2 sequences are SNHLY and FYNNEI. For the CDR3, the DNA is TGTGCCAGCAGTAGGGTCCGAAGTTACGAGCAGTACTTC. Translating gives CASSRVRSYEQYF. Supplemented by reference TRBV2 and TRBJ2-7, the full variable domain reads EPEVTQTPSHQVTQMGQEVILRCVPISNHLYFYWYRQILGQKVEFLVSFYNNEISEKSEIFDDQFSVERPDGSNFTLKIRSTKLEDSAMYFCASSRVRSYEQYFGPGTRLTVT.

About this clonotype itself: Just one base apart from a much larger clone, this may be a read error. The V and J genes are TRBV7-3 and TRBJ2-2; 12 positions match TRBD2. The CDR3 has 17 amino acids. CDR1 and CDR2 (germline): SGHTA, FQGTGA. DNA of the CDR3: TGTGTCAGCAGCTTACCTCTAGCGGGAGGGCCTACCGGGGAGCTGTTTTTT. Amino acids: CVSSLPLAGGPTGELFF.

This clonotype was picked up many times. CDR3 in DNA: TGTGCCAGCAGTAAAGACGGGGGTTCGGATGAGCAGTTCTTC. As protein: CASSKDGGSDEQFF. This rearrangement joins TRBV12-3 or TRBV12-4 to TRBJ2-1; D possibly corresponds to TRBD2 (6 bases). CDR3 length: 14 amino acids. V lost 5 bases and J lost 8, with 16 bases in between.

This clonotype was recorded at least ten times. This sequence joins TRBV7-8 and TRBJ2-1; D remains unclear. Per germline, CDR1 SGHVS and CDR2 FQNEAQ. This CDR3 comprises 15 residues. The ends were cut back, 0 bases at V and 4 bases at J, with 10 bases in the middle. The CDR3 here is CASSLALLKYNEQFF. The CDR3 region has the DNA TGTGCCAGCAGCTTAGCACTGCTAAAGTACAATGAGCAGTTCTTC.

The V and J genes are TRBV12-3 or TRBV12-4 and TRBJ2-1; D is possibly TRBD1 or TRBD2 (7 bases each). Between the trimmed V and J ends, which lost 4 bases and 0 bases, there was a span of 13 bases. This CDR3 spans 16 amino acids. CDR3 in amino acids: CASSWEGASSYNEQFF. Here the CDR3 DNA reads TGTGCCAGCAGTTGGGAGGGGGCGAGCTCCTACAATGAGCAGTTCTTC.

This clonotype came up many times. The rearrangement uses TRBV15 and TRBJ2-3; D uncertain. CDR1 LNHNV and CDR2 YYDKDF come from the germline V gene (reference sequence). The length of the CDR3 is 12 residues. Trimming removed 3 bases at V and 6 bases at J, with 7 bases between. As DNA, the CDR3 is TGTGCCACCAGCAGGACCACGGATACGCAGTATTTT. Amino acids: CATSRTTDTQYF.

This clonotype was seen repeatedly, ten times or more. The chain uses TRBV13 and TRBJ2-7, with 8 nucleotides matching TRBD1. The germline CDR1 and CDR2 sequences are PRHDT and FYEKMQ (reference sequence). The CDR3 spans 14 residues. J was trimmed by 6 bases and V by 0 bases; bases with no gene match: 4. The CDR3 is CASSLGTGESEQYF. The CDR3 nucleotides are TGTGCCAGCAGCTTAGGGACAGGGGAGTCCGAGCAGTACTTC.

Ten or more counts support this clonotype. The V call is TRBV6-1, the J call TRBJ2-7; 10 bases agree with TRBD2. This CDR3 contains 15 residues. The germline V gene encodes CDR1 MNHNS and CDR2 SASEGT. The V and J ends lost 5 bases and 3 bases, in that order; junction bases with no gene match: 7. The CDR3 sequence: CASSQGTSVVYEQYF. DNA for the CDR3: TGTGCCAGCAGTCAAGGGACTAGCGTGGTCTACGAGCAGTACTTC.

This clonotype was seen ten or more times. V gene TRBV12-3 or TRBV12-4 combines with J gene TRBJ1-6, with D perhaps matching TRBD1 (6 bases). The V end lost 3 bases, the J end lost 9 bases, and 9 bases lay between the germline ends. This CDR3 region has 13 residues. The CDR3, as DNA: TGTGCCAGCAGTTTTTTAGGGGGTTCACCCCTCCACTTT. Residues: CASSFLGGSPLHF.

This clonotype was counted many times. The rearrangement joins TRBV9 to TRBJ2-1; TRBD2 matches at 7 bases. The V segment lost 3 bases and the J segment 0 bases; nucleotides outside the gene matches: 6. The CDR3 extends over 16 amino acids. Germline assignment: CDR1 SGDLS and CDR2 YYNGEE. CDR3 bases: TGTGCCAGCAGCGGCCAGCGGGACTTCTCCTACAATGAGCAGTTCTTC. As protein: CASSGQRDFSYNEQFF.

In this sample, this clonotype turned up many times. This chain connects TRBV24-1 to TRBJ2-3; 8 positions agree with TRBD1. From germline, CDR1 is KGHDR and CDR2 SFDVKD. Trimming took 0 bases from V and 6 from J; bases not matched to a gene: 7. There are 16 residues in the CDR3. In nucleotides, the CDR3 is TGTGCCACCAGTGATTTGCGGCGGACAGGGAGCGATACGCAGTATTTT. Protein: CATSDLRRTGSDTQYF.

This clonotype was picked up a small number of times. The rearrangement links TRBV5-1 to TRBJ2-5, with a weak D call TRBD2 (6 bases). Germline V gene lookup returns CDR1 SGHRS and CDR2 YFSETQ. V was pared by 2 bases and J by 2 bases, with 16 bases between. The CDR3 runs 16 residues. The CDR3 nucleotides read TGCGCCAGCAGCTTCGGAGGGCCCGGGCATCAAGAGACCCAGTACTTC. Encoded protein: CASSFGGPGHQETQYF.

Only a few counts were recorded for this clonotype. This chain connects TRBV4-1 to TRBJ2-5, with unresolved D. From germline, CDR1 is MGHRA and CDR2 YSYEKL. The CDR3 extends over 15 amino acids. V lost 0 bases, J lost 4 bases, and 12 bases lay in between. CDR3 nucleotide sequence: TGCGCCAGCAGCCAAGATGATACGGGTTCAGAGACCCAGTACTTC. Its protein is CASSQDDTGSETQYF.